This TCR beta chain was profiled in a study of cytomegalovirus exposure and HLA in healthy donors. Overall study: In a previous analysis, some 110 million unique TCR beta sequences were found from roughly 180 million T cells. A data release that came early held roughly 90 million unique TCRs from HLA-typed donors.

Concerning this clone itself: What it binds is not known.

Regarding the study as a whole: As immune exposure information, only CMV serostatus was available.

This CDR3 is built from 17 residues. Trimming took 4 bases from V and 4 from J, leaving 19 bases between them. The germline gives CDR1 SEHNR, CDR2 FQNEAQ (reference sequence). In the PCR, 60 Vbeta and 13 Jbeta primers were used. The assay was immunoSEQ multiplex PCR, and TCRdb's table has in-frame clones only and misses some. The profile covers about 250,000 clones, with about nine tenths appearing a single time and 1.7% taken by the ten largest. Sequenced input: PBMCs. This clonotype originated in a girl aged 2 to 9 in good health and CMV-seronegative. This chain connects TRBV7-9 to TRBJ2-2; D is possibly TRBD1 (6 bases). The chain's CDR3 is CASSSPQGQGSTGELFF. For the CDR3, the DNA is TGTGCCAGCAGCTCTCCTCAGGGGCAGGGCAGCACCGGGGAGCTGTTTTTT.